This T cell receptor (beta chain) was identified during a study of blood T cell repertoires in COVID-19. The protocol was immunoSEQ multiplex PCR, while the TCRdb copy is restricted to in-frame clones and leaves out a portion. The data contain 97,000 or so clones, over 70% of them singletons. Germline V gene lookup returns CDR1 ENHRY and CDR2 SYGVKD. Losses at the gene ends were 0 bases for V and 9 bases for J; bases not matched to a gene: 10. The CDR3 runs 16 residues. The chain couples TRBV10-3 to TRBJ2-5; 10 bases map to TRBD2. The sequenced sample was peripheral blood. This clonotype was sampled from a man aged 60-69 years with acute or convalescent COVID-19. The CDR3 reads CAISESSGGSPAAQYF. CDR3 sequence (DNA): TGTGCCATCAGTGAGTCTAGCGGGGGGTCCCCAGCGGCCCAGTACTTC.